A selection of T cell receptor beta chains follows, all from one sample in a study of regulatory T cells in long-lasting Graves disease. TCRdb passed the multiplex PCR reads through MiXCR, listing each CDR3 protein once. Of 390,000 or so distinct CDR3 sequences in the sample, approximately 12% were seen once. These same records also appear under a second study, on T cells in Graves' hyperthyroidism and ophthalmopathy.

The specimen was peripheral blood mononuclear cells (PBMCs), collected at new diagnosis, from a patient treated with antithyroid drugs. Receptors originate from a young woman with Graves disease. Each CDR3 is given without its conserved first and last residue.

>TRBJ1-2|TRBV28
ASNTGGPNYGYT
>TRBJ2-1|TRBV5-1
ASSITGTGSPNEQF
>TRBJ1-1|TRBV3-1
ASSLTGTVAF
>TRBJ1-5|TRBV4-3
ASSQNAGMVQPQH
>TRBJ2-1|TRBV20-1
SAQRGSDRNWQF
>TRBJ2-1|TRBV7-8
ALGTYNEQF
>TRBJ2-1|TRBV20-1
SAPGGAFNEQF
>TRBJ2-5|TRBV5-6
ASSLEAVRAETQY
>TRBJ2-3|TRBV7-8
ASSTLGDTQY
>TRBJ2-7|TRBV20-1
SAIEWGGQGRDEQY
>TRBJ2-1|TRBV11-1
ASSSFILAGDSYNEQF
>TRBJ1-1|TRBV20-1
SASQGQITEAF
>TRBJ2-4|TRBV5-1
ASSLGQNKAKNIQY
>TRBJ1-2|TRBV11-2
ASSLSASRGYT